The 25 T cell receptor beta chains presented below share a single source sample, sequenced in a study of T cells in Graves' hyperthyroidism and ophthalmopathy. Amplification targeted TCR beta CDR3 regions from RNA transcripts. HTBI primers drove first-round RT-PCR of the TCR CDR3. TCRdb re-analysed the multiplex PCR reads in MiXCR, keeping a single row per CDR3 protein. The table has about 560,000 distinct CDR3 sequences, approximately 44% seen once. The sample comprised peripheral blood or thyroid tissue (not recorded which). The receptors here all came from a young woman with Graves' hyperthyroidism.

CDR3 region: CSVGLGELFF. CDR3 nucleotides: TGCAGCGTTGGCCTTGGGGAGCTGTTTTTT. The chain is built from TRBV29-1 and TRBJ2-2; D gene ambiguous. The CDR3 contains 10 residues. Deletions cut 4 bases from V and 8 bases from J, with 5 bases between. Germline V gene lookup returns CDR1 SQVTM and CDR2 ANQGSEA.

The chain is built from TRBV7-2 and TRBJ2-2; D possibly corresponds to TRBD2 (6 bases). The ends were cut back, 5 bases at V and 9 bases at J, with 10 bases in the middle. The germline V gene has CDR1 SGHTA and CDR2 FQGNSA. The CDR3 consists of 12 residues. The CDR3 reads CASSLGLRELFF. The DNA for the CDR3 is TGTGCCAGCAGCCTGGGACTGCGGGAGCTGTTTTTT.

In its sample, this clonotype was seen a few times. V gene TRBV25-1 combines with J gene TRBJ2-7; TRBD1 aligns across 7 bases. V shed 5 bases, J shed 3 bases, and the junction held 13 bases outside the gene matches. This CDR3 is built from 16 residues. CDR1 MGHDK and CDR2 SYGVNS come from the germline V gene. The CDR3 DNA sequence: TGTGCCAGCAGTTTCCACCGGGACAGATCCCTCTACGAGCAGTACTTC. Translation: CASSFHRDRSLYEQYF.

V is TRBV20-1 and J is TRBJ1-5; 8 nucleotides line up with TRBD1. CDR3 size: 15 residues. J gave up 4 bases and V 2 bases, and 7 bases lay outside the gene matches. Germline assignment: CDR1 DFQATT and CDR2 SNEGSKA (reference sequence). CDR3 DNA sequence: TGCAGTGCTAGACCCGGGACAGGCGTTAATCAGCCCCAGCATTTT. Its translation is CSARPGTGVNQPQHF.

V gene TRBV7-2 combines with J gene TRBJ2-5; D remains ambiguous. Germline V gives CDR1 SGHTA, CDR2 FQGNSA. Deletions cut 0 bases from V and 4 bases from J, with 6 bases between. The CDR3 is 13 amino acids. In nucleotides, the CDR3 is TGTGCCAGCAGCTTAGCGTGGCGAGAGACCCAGTACTTC. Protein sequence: CASSLAWRETQYF.

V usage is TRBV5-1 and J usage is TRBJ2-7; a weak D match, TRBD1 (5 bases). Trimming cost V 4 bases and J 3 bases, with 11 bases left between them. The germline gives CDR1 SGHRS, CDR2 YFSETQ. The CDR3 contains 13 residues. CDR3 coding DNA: TGCGCCAGCAGCCCCGACAGCTTCTACGAGCAGTACTTC. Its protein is CASSPDSFYEQYF. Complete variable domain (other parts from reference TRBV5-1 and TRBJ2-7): KAGVTQTPRYLIKTRGQQVTLSCSPISGHRSVSWYQQTPGQGLQFLFEYFSETQRNKGNFPGRFSGRQFSNSRSEMNVSTLELGDSALYLCASSPDSFYEQYFGPGTRLTVT.

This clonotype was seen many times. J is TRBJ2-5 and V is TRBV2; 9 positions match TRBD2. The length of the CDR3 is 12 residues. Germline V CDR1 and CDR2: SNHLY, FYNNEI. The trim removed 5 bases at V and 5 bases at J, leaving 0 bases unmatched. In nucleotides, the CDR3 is TGTGCCAGCAGTACTAGCGGGGAGACCCAGTACTTC. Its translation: CASSTSGETQYF.

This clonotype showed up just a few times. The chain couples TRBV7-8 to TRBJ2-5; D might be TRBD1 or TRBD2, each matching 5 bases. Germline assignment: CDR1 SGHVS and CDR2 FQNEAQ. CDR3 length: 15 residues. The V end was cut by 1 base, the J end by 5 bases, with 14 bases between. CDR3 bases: TGTGCCAGCAGCTTAGTTGGGGGTTATGGGGAGACCCAGTACTTC. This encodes CASSLVGGYGETQYF.

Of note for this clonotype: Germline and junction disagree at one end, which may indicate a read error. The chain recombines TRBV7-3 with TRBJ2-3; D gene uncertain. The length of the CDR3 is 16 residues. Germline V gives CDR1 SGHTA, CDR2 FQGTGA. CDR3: CASSLTLVQQEDTQYF. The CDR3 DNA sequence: TGTGCCAGCAGCCTAACGCTGGTCCAGCAGGAGGATACGCAGTATTTT.

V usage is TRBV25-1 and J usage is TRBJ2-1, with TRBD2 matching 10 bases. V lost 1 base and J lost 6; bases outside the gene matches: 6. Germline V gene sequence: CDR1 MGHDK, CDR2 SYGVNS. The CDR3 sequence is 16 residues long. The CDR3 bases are TGTGCCAGCAGTGAATTTGCTAGCGGGAGTGCCAATGAGCAGTTCTTC. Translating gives CASSEFASGSANEQFF.

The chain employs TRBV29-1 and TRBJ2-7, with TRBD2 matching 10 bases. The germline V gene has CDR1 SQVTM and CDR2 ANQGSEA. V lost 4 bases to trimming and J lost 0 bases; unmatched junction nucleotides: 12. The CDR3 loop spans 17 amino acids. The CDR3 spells CSVAFTSGTTSSYEQYF. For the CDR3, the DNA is TGCAGCGTTGCCTTCACTAGCGGGACTACCTCCTCCTACGAGCAGTACTTC.

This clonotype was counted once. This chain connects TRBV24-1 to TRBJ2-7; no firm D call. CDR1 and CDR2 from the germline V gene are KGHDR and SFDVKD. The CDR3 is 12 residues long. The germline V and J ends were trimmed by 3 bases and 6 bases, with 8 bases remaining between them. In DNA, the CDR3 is TGTGCCACCAGTGATCCCGGTAGCGAGCAGTACTTC. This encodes CATSDPGSEQYF.

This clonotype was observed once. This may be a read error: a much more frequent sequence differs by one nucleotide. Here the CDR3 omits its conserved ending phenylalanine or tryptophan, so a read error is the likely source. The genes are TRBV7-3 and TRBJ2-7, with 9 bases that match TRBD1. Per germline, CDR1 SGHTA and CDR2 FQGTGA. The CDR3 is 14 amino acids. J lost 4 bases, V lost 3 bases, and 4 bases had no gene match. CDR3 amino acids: CASSFGTGHYEQYL. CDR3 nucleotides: TGTGCCAGCAGCTTCGGGACAGGGCATTACGAGCAGTACTTA.

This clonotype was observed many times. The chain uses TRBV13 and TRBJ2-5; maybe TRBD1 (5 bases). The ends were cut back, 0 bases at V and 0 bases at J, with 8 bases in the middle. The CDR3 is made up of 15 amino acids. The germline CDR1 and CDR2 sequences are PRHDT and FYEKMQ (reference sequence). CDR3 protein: CASSLGQGNQETQYF. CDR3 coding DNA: TGTGCCAGCAGCTTAGGGCAGGGAAACCAAGAGACCCAGTACTTC. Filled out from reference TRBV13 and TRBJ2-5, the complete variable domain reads AAGVIQSPRHLIKEKRETATLKCYPIPRHDTVYWYQQGPGQDPQFLISFYEKMQSDKGSIPDRFSAQQFSDYHSELNMSSLELGDSALYFCASSLGQGNQETQYFGPGTRLLVL.

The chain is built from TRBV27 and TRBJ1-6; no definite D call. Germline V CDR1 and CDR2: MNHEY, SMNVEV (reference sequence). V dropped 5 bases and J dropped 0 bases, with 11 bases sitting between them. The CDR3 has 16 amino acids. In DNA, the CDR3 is TGTGCCAGCAGTCAACGGGCCAGCTCCTATAATTCACCCCTCCACTTT. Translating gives CASSQRASSYNSPLHF.

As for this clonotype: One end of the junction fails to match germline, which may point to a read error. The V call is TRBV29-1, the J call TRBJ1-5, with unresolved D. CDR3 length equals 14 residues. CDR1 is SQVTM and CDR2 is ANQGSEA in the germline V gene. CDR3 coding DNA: TGTGCCAGCAACGATCGGGGAGCGGAACAGCCCCAGCATTTT. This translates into CASNDRGAEQPQHF.

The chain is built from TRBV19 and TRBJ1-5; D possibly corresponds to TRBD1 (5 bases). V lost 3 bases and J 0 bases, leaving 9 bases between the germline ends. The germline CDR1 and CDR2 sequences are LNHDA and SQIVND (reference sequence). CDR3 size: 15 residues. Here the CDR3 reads CASSINRFSNQPQHF. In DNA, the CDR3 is TGTGCCAGTAGTATCAACAGGTTTAGCAATCAGCCCCAGCATTTT.

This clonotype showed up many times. CDR3 bases: TGTGCCATCAGGACGATAGGAGAGAGTGAGGGATCGGACTATGGCTACACCTTC. Translation: CAIRTIGESEGSDYGYTF. This chain uses TRBV10-3 with TRBJ1-2; D is unclear. There are 18 residues in the CDR3. Trimming took 6 bases from V and 3 from J, leaving 26 bases between them. CDR1 ENHRY and CDR2 SYGVKD come from the germline V gene.

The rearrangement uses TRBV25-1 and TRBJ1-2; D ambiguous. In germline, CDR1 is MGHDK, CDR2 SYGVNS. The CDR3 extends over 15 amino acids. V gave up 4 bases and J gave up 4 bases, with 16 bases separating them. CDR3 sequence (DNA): TGTGCCAGCAGTGCTTCCACTCCGGGTATCTATGGCTACACCTTC. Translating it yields CASSASTPGIYGYTF.

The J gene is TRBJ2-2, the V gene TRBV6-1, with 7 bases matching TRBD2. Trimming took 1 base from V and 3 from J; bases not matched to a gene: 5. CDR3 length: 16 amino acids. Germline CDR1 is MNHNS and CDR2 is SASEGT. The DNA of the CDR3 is TGTGCCAGCAGTGAAGTAAGCGGGACCTACACCGGGGAGCTGTTTTTT. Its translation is CASSEVSGTYTGELFF.

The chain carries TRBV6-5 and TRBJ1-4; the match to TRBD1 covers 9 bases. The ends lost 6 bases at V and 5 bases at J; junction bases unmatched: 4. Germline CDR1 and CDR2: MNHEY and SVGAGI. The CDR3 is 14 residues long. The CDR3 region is CASRYGQGNEKLFF. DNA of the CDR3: TGTGCCAGCAGATACGGACAGGGGAATGAAAAACTGTTTTTT.

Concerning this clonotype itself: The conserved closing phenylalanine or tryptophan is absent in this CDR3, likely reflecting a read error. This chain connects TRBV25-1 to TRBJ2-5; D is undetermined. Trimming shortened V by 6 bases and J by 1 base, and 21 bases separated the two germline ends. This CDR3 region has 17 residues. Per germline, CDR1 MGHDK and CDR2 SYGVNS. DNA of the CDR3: TGTGCCAGCAGCTCCAAAAGGGTGGGTGGCGTCCAAGAGACCCAGTACCTC. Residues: CASSSKRVGGVQETQYL.

CDR3 protein: CASSEGGGDRREQYF. The CDR3 DNA is TGTGCCAGCAGTGAAGGGGGCGGGGACCGTCGCGAGCAGTACTTC. The chain carries TRBV7-3 and TRBJ2-7, with D maybe TRBD1 (7 bases). Trimming took off 6 bases at V and 6 bases at J, with 21 bases between the two ends. The CDR3 has 15 amino acids. Germline V gene lookup returns CDR1 SGHTA and CDR2 FQGTGA.

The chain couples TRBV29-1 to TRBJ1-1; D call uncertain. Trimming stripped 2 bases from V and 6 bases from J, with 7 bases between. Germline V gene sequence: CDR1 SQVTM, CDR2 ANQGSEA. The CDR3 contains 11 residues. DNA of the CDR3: TGCAGCGTTGAACCGGACCCTGAAGCTTTCTTT. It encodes CSVEPDPEAFF.

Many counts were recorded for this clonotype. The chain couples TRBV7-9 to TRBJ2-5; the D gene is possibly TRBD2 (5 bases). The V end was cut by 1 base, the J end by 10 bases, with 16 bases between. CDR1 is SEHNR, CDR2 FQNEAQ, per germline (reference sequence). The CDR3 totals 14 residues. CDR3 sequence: CASSLVSGKRDQYF. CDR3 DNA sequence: TGTGCCAGCAGCTTAGTGTCTGGGAAACGGGACCAGTACTTC.